The rows below give T cell receptor beta chains drawn from one sample of a study of T-cell memory formation after mild COVID-19. Each CDR3 protein gets one entry after TCRdb re-called the 5' RACE reads with MiXCR. This sample has 430,000 or so distinct CDR3 sequences; nearly 25% occur once, and the top ten carry around 12%. Specimen: PBMCs or a T cell subset sorted from them (not recorded which). These receptors all stem from an adult woman who had mild COVID-19 (a few samples of this study predate the infection). Cell type and time point are not known. The CDR3 runs from the conserved cysteine through the conserved F or W. The D gene is left open where the match is weak.

D	V	length	CDR3
.	TRBV24-1	13	CATKGVSTGELFF
.	TRBV6-5	18	CASSYTVFRGISTDTQYF
.	TRBV29-1	13	CSVVQGGTGELFF
TRBD1	TRBV7-9	12	CAIRTGAGELFF
TRBD1	TRBV7-2	15	CASSLGGQGSYGYTF
.	TRBV19	13	CASSTSRVQPQHF
.	TRBV19	16	CASSIQGPRGGNVLTF
.	TRBV6-5	15	CASSYSWGDKETQYF
.	TRBV19	16	CASRIQGTSVGEKLFF
.	TRBV5-6	13	CASDGGANTEAFF
.	TRBV6-1	13	CASRGMANYGYTF
.	TRBV6-5	15	CASSQRTAGNYGYTF
.	TRBV6-5	15	CASSFGTDGGGEQFF
.	TRBV29-1	15	CSVLTGSGATDTQYF
TRBD1	TRBV12-3/TRBV12-4	16	CASSFGGRGSRETQYF
TRBD2	TRBV5-1	16	CASSTPGAGGSKTQYF
TRBD1	TRBV6-1	13	CASSRQGNQPQHF
TRBD2	TRBV20-1	16	CSARERASGSYNEQFF
.	TRBV12-3/TRBV12-4	13	CASSQQGPYGYTF
.	TRBV5-1	16	CASSLNSGSSYNEQFF
TRBD2	TRBV20-1	23	CSARDSAPVWLAGGPLAKNIQYF
TRBD2	TRBV11-2	14	CASSPSGISYEQYF